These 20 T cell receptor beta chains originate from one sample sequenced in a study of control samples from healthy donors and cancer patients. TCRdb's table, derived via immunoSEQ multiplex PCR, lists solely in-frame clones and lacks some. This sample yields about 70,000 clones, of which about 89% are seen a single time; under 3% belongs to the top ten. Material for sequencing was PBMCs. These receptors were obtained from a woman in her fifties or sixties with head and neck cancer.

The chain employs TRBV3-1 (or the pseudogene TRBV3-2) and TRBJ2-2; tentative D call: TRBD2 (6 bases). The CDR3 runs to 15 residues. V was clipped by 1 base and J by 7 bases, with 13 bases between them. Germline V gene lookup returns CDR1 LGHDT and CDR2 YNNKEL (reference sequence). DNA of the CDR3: TGTGCCAGCAGCCAAGCCGGAACCGGGGGCGGGGAGCTGTTTTTT. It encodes CASSQAGTGGGELFF.

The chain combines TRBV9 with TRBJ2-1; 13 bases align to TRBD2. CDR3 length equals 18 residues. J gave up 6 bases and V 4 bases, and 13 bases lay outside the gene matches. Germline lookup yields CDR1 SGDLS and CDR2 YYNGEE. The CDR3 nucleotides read TGTGCCAGCAGCCCCCGACTAGCGGGGGGCCCTCCCCCCAATGAGCAGTTCTTC. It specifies CASSPRLAGGPPPNEQFF.

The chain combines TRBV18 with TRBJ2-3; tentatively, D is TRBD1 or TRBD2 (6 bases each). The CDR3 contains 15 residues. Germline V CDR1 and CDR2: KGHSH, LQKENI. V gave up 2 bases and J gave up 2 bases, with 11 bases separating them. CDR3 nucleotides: TGTGCCAGCTCACCAACGGGGGCGTCCACAGATACGCAGTATTTT. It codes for CASSPTGASTDTQYF.

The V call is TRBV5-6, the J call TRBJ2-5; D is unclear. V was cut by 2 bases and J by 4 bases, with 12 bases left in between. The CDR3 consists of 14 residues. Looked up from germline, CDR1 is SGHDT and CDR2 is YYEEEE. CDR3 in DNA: TGTGCCAGCAGCTTCTGGCACTCCAGAGAGACCCAGTACTTC. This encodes CASSFWHSRETQYF.

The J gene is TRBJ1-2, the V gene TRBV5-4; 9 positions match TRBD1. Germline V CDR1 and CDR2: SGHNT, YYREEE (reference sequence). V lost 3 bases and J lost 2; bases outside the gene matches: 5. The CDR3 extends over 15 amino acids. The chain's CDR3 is CASSSGDRANYGYTF. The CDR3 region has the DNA TGTGCCAGCAGCTCCGGGGACAGGGCAAACTATGGCTACACCTTC.

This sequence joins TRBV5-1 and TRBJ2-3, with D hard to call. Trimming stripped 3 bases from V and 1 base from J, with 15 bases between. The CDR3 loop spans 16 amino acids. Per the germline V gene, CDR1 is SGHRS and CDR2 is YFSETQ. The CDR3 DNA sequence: TGCGCCAGCAGCTCTGGTATAGCCCGAGGCACAGATACGCAGTATTTT. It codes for CASSSGIARGTDTQYF.

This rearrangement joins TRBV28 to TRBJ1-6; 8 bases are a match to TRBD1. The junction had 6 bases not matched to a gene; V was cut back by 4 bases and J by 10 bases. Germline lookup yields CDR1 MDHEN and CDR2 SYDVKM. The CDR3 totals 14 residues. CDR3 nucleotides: TGTGCCAGCAGTTCCCCGGACAGGGAATCACCCCTCCACTTT. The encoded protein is CASSSPDRESPLHF. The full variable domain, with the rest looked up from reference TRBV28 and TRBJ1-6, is DVKVTQSSRYLVKRTGEKVFLECVQDMDHENMFWYRQDPGLGLRLIYFSYDVKMKEKGDIPEGYSVSREKKERFSLILESASTNQTSMYLCASSSPDRESPLHFGNGTRLTVT.

The CDR3: CASSDGSPYTEAFF. DNA for the CDR3: TGTGCCAGCAGTGACGGCAGCCCTTACACTGAAGCTTTCTTT. This chain connects TRBV6-1 to TRBJ1-1, with D hard to call. Trimming shortened V by 3 bases and J by 3 bases, and 11 bases separated the two germline ends. The CDR3 extends over 14 amino acids. Germline CDR1 reads MNHNS; CDR2 reads SASEGT.

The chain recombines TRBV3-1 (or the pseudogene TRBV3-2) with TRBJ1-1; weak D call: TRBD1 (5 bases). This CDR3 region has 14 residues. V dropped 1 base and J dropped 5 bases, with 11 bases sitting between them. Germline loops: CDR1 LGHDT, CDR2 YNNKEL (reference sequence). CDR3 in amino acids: CASSQGWGGTEAFF. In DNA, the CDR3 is TGTGCCAGCAGCCAAGGGTGGGGGGGGACTGAAGCTTTCTTT.

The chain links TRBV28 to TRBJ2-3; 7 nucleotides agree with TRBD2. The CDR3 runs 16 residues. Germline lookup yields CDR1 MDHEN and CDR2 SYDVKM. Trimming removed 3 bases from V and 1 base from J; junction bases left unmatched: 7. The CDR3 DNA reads TGTGCCAGCAGTTTGCGGGCTAGCGGACGCACAGATACGCAGTATTTT. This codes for CASSLRASGRTDTQYF.

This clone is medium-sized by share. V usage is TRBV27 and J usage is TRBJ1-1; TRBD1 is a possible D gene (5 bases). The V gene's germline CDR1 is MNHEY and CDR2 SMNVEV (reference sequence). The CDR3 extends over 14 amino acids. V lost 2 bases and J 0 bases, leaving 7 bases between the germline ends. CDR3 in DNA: TGTGCCAGCAGTTTAGCAGGGTTGAACACTGAAGCTTTCTTT. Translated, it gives CASSLAGLNTEAFF.

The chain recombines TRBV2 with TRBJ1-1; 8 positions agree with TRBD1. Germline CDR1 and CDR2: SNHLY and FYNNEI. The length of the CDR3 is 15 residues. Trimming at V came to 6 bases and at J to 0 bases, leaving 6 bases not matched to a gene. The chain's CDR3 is CASRLRQGLNTEAFF. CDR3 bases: TGTGCCAGCAGATTAAGACAGGGGTTGAACACTGAAGCTTTCTTT.

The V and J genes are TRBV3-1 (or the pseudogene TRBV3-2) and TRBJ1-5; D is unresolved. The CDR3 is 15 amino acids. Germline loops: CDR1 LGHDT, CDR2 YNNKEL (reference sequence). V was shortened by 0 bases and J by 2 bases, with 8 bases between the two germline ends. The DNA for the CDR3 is TGTGCCAGCAGCCAAGATCCTGGGCGCAATCAGCCCCAGCATTTT. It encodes CASSQDPGRNQPQHF.

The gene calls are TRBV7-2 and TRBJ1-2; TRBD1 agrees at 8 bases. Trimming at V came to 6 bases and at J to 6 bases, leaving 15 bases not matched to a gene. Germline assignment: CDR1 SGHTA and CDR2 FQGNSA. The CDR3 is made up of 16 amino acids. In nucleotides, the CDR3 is TGTGCCAGCAGTGCCGGGGGGTCAGGGGGCTGGGATGGCTACACCTTC. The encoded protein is CASSAGGSGGWDGYTF.

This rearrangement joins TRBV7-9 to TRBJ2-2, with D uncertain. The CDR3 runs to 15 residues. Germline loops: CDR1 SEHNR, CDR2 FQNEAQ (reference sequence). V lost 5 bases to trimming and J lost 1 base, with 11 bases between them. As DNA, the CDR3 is TGTGCCAGCAGCCATCCCACCAGGAACACCGGGGAGCTGTTTTTT. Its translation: CASSHPTRNTGELFF.

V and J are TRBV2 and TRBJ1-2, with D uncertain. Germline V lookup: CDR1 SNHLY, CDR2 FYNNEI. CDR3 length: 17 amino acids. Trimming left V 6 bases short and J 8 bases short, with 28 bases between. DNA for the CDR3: TGTGCCAGCAGGGACCCGTCGGGTTTTGTACCCCTGCGGGGCTACACCTTC. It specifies CASRDPSGFVPLRGYTF.

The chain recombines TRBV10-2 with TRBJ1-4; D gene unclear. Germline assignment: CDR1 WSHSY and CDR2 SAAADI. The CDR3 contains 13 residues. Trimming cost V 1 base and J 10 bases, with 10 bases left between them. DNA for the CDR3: TGCGCCAGCAGTGAGTGGGGAGATGGAAAACTGTTTTTT. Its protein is CASSEWGDGKLFF.

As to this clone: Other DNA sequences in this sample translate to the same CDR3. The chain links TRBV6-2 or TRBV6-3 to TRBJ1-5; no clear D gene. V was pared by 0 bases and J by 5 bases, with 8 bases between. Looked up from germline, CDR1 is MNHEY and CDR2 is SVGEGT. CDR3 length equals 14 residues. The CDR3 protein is CASSYSGRDQPQHF. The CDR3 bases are TGTGCCAGCAGTTACTCGGGGAGGGATCAGCCCCAGCATTTT.

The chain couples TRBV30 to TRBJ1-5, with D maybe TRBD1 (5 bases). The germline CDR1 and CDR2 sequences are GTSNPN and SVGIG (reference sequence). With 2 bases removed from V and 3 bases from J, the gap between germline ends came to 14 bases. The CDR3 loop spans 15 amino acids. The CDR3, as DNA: TGTGCCTGGAGTCCACGAGGGGCCATCAATCAGCCCCAGCATTTT. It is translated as CAWSPRGAINQPQHF.

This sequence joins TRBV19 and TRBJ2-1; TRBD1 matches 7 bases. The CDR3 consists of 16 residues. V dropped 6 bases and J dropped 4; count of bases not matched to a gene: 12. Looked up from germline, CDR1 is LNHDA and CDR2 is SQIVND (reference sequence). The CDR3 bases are TGTGCCAGTAGCCTGGGACAGAACCGTTTTTACAATGAGCAGTTCTTC. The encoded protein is CASSLGQNRFYNEQFF.